The source of this T cell receptor (beta chain) is a study of T-cell memory formation after mild COVID-19. As for the study in general: In these data, TCR clusters were largely donor specific.

As regards this clonotype: The antigen is not known.

TCRdb re-called the 5' RACE reads with MiXCR, one entry per CDR3 protein. The table has 400,000 to 500,000 distinct CDR3 sequences, about 20% seen once. Overall study findings and caveats: Clones that contracted clustered mainly in CM and EM if CD4+ and in EMRA if CD8+. For second-wave clones that peaked at day 37, SARS-CoV-2 specificity went unverified.

Deletions cut 2 bases from V and 6 bases from J, with 8 bases between. The CDR3 covers 12 residues. The clonotype originates from an adult woman who had mild COVID-19 (a few samples of this study predate the infection). Cell type and time point are not known. Sequencing input: PBMCs or a T cell subset sorted from them (not recorded which). The V call is TRBV12-3 or TRBV12-4, the J call TRBJ2-7; no reliable D call. CDR3 sequence (DNA): TGTGCCAGCAGTTTATGGGGTCGCGAGCAGTACTTC. Protein product: CASSLWGREQYF.